This TCR beta chain was captured in a study of T cell responses to AZD1222 COVID-19 vaccine. Overall study: Pooling of second doses given at about 4 or about 12 weeks was done. Overall study results and limits: AZD1222 recipients seropositive at baseline numbered only six or seven.

Germline CDR1 and CDR2: SGHTA and FQGTGA. The V gene lost 0 bases and the J gene lost 8 bases, with 10 bases spanning the gap. The CDR3 extends over 13 amino acids. This table comes from immunoSEQ multiplex PCR, and its TCRdb copy is limited to in-frame clones, with some not included. This table has 75,000 to 100,000 clones, over 75% appearing once. Regarding this clone: Its antigen is currently unknown.

The sample was peripheral blood, taken on day 0 of AZD1222 vaccination. This chain uses TRBV7-3 with TRBJ1-1; D is unclear. The clonotype originates from an adult in good health. Written as DNA, the CDR3 is TGTGCCAGCAGCTTAACAACGGGCCGCGAAGCTTTCTTT. It specifies CASSLTTGREAFF.